The source of this T cell receptor (beta chain) is a study of blood T cell repertoires in COVID-19. Looking at the study overall: Specimens from acute and convalescent COVID-19 originated in the United States, Italy and Spain. In each case, the material was cDNA or gDNA derived from T cells, B-cell-depleted T cells, or PBMCs.

The CDR3 runs 14 residues. V lost 3 bases, J lost 6 bases, and 16 bases lay in between. Germline lookup yields CDR1 SGHDT and CDR2 YYEEEE. In the original workflow: Amplification of reference gene primers was used by the study to estimate nucleated cell counts. Profiled with immunoSEQ multiplex PCR; TCRdb holds only in-frame clones, not every one. Clone size and the V and J calls come from that table; the DNA yielded D and trimming. Among roughly 330,000 clones, about 82% were seen once, and the ten largest hold around 1.5%. In this sample, this clone turned up once. Material for sequencing was peripheral blood. The clonotype was recovered from a woman aged 45-65 years with acute or convalescent COVID-19. The V and J genes are TRBV5-6 and TRBJ2-7; possibly TRBD2 for D (5 bases). The CDR3 DNA sequence: TGTGCCAGCAGCTCCGGGATGGGGAATTCCGAGCAGTACTTC. Translating it yields CASSSGMGNSEQYF.